This T cell receptor beta chain was recorded in a study of shared clonotypes between healthy human individuals. Study as a whole: Samples came from two female and three male donors aged 18 to 49. Study observations and caveats: In this cohort, only blood was sampled, and tissue repertoires likely differ. It was the few donors that limited the genetic and exposure-history diversity represented.

Details on this clone: The antigen is not known.

Between the trimmed V and J ends, which lost 4 bases and 6 bases, there was a span of 11 bases. Germline V gene data show CDR1 as SGHNT and CDR2 as YYREEE (reference sequence). This CDR3 contains 13 residues. Replicate PCRs were loaded with approximately 300 ng DNA from unsorted PBMC, around 30,000 T cell genomes. Sequencing used immunoSEQ multiplex PCR; TCRdb keeps in-frame clones, though not all of them. The sample records about 490,000 clones, about 79% being singletons. The chain couples TRBV5-4 to TRBJ2-4; D might be TRBD1 or TRBD2, each matching 5 bases. The sequencing input was PBMCs. The receptor was derived from a woman aged 40-49 years in good health. Some clones in this sample may be carry-over from other donors' samples. CDR3 loop: CASSSGQGNIQYF. Written as DNA, the CDR3 is TGTGCCAGCAGCAGCGGTCAGGGAAACATTCAGTACTTC.